The following is a TCR beta chain sequence with its context. These data come from a study of blood T cell repertoires in COVID-19. TCRdb's table, derived via immunoSEQ multiplex PCR, lists solely in-frame clones and lacks some. This sample yields tens of thousands of clones, of which around 80% are seen a single time; under 7.5% belongs to the top ten. This CDR3 has 15 amino acids. Germline CDR1 and CDR2: MNHEY and SVGEGT. The V segment lost 6 bases and the J segment 3 bases; nucleotides outside the gene matches: 4. This clonotype was obtained from a man between 45 and 60 years old with active or convalescent COVID-19. V gene TRBV6-2 or TRBV6-3 combines with J gene TRBJ2-3; 12 nucleotides line up with TRBD2. Sequencing was performed on peripheral blood. In nucleotides, the CDR3 is TGTGCCAGCAGACCTAGCGGGGGGGGAACAGATACGCAGTATTTT. Encoded protein: CASRPSGGGTDTQYF.